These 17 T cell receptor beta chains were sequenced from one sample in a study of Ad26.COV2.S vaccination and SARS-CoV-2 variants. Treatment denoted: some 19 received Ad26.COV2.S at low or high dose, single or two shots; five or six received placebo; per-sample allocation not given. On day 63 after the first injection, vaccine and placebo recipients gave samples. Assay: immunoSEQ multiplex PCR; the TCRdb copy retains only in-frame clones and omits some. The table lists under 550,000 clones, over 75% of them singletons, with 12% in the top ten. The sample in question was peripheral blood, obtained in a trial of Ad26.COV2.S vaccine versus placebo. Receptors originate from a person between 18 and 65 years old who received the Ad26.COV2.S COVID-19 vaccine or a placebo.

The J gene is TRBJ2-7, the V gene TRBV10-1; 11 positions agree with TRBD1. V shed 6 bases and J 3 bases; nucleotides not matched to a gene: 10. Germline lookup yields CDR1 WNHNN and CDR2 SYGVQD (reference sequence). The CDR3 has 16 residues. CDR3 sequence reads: CASSYEKDRGLYEQYF. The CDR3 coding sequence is TGCGCCAGCAGCTACGAAAAGGACAGGGGGCTCTACGAGCAGTACTTC.

CDR3 loop: CAISETTVGDNQPQHF. The CDR3 nucleotides are TGTGCCATCAGTGAGACAACCGTAGGGGATAATCAGCCCCAGCATTTT. This sequence joins TRBV10-3 and TRBJ1-5, with D perhaps TRBD1 (5 bases). The V gene's germline CDR1 is ENHRY and CDR2 SYGVKD. V was cut by 2 bases and J by 4 bases, with 15 bases left in between. The CDR3 extends over 16 amino acids.

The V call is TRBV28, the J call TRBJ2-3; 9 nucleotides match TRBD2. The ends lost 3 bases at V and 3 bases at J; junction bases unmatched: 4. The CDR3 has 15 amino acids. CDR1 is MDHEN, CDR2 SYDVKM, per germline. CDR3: CASSLTSGYTDTQYF. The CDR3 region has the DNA TGTGCCAGCAGTTTGACTAGCGGCTATACAGATACGCAGTATTTT.

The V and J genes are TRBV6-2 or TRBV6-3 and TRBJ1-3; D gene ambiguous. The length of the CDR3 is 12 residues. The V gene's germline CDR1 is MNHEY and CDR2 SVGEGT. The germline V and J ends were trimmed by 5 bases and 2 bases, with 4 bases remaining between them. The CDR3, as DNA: TGTGCCAGCAGTCAAACTGGAAACACCATATATTTT. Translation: CASSQTGNTIYF.

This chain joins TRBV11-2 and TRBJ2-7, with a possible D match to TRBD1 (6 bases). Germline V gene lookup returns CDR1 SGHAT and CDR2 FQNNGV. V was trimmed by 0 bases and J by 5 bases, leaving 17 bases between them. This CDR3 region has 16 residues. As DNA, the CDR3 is TGTGCCAGCAGCTTAGATGGACAGAGGTTTGTCCACGAGCAGTACTTC. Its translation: CASSLDGQRFVHEQYF.

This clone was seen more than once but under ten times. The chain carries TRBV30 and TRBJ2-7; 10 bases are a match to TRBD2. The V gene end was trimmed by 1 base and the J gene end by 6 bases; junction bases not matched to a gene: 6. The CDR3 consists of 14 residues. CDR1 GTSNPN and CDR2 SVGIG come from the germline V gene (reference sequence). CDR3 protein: CAWSELAGYGEQYF. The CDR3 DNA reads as TGTGCCTGGAGTGAACTAGCGGGATACGGCGAGCAGTACTTC. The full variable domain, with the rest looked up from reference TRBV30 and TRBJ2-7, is SQTIHQWPATLVQPVGSPLSLECTVEGTSNPNLYWYRQAAGRGLQLLFYSVGIGQISSEVPQNLSASRPQDRQFILSSKKLLLSDSGFYLCAWSELAGYGEQYFGPGTRLTVT.

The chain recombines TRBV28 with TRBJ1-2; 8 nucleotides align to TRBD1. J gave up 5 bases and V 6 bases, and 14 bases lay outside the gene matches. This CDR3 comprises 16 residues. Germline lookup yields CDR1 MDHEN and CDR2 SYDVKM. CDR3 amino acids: CASSRIPGQEGYGYTF. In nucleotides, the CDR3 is TGTGCCAGCAGCCGAATTCCGGGACAGGAGGGATATGGCTACACCTTC.

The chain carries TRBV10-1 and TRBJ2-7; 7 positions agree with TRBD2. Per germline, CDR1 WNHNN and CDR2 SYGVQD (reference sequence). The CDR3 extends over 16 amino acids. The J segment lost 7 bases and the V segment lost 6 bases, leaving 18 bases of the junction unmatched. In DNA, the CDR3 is TGCGCCAGCAGCAGAAGACCTAGCGGAACGGGTTATGAGCAGTACTTC. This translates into CASSRRPSGTGYEQYF.

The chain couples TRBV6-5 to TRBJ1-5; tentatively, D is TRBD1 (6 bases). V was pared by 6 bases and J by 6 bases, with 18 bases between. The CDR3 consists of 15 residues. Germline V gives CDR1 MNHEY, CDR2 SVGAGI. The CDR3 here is CASSSQGGVGQPQHF. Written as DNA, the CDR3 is TGTGCCAGCAGCTCCCAAGGGGGGGTGGGTCAGCCCCAGCATTTT.

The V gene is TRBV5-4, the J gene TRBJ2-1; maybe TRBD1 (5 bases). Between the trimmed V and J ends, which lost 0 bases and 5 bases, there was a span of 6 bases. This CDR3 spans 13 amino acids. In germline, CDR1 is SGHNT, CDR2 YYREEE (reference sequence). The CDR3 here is CASSLVRDNEQFF. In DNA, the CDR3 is TGTGCCAGCAGCTTGGTCAGGGACAATGAGCAGTTCTTC.

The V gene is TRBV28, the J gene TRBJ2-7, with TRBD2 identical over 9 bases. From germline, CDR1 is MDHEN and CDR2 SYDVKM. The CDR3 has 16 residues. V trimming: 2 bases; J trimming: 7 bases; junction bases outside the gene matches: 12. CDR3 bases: TGTGCCAGCAGTTTAGGGGGGGTAGCGGGAGTGTGGGAGCAGTACTTC. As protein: CASSLGGVAGVWEQYF.

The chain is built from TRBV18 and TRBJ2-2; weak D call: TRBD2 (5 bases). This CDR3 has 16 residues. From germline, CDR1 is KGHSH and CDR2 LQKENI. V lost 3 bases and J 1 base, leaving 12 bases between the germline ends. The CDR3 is CASSPERNLNTGELFF. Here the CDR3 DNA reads TGTGCCAGCTCACCGGAGCGGAACCTGAACACCGGGGAGCTGTTTTTT. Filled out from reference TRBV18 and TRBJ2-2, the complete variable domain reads NAGVMQNPRHLVRRRGQEARLRCSPMKGHSHVYWYRQLPEEGLKFMVYLQKENIIDESGMPKERFSAEFPKEGPSILRIQQVVRGDSAAYFCASSPERNLNTGELFFGEGSRLTVL.

CDR3 in amino acids: CASSDDRDSPLHF. The DNA of the CDR3 is TGTGCCAGCAGTGACGACCGGGATTCACCCCTCCACTTT. The rearrangement uses TRBV2 and TRBJ1-6; D remains unclear. Per germline, CDR1 SNHLY and CDR2 FYNNEI. Trimming took 3 bases from V and 8 from J, leaving 8 bases between them. The CDR3 has 13 residues.

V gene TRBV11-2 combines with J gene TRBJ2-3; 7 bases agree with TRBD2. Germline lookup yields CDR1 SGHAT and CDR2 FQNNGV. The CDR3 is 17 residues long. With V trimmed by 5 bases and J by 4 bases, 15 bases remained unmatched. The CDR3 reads CASSPLDGAGMPDTQYF. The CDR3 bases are TGTGCCAGCAGCCCCCTAGATGGAGCGGGAATGCCAGATACGCAGTATTTT. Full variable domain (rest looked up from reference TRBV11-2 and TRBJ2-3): EAGVAQSPRYKIIEKRQSVAFWCNPISGHATLYWYQQILGQGPKLLIQFQNNGVVDDSQLPKDRFSAERLKGVDSTLKIQPAKLEDSAVYLCASSPLDGAGMPDTQYFGPGTRLTVL.

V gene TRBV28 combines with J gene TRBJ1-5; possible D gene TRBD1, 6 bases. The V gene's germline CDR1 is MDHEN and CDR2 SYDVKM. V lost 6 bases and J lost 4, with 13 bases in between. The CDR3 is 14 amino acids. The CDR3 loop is CASSRTEVNQPQHF. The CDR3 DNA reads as TGTGCCAGCAGCAGGACAGAGGTTAATCAGCCCCAGCATTTT.

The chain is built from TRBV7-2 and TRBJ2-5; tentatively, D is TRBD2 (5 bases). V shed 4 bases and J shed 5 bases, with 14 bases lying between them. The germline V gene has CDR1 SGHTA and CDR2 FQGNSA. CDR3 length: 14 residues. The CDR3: CASSSRASIETQYF. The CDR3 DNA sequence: TGTGCCAGCAGCTCGAGGGCTAGCATCGAGACCCAGTACTTC.

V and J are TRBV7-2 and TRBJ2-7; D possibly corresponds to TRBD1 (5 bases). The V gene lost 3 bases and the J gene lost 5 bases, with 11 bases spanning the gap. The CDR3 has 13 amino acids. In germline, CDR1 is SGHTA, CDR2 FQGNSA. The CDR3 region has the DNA TGTGCCAGCAGCTTTTACAGGAACAACGAGCAGTACTTC. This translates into CASSFYRNNEQYF.